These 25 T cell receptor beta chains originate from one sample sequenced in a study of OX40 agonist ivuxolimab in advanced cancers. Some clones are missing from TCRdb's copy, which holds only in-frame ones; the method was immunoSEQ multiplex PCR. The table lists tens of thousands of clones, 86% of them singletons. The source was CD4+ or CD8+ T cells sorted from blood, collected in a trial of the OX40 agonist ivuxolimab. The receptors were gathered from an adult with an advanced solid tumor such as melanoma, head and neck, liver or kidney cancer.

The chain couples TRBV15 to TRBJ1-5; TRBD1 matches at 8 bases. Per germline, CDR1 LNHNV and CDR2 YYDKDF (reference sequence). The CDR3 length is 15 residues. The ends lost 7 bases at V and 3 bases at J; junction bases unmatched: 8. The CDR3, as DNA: TGTGCCACCAACAATGGACAGGGACCCAATCAGCCCCAGCATTTT. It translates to CATNNGQGPNQPQHF.

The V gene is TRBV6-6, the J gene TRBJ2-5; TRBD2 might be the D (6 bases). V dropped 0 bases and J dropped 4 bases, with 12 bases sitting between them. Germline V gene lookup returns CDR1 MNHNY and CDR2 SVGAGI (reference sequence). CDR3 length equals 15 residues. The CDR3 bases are TGTGCCAGCAGTTACTCGACTCAGGGAGGAGAGACCCAGTACTTC. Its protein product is CASSYSTQGGETQYF.

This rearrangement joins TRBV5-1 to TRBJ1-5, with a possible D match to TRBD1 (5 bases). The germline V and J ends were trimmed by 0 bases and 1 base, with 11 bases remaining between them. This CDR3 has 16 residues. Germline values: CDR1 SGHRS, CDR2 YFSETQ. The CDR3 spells CASSLAGRASNQPQHF. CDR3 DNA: TGCGCCAGCAGCTTGGCGGGCAGGGCCAGCAATCAGCCCCAGCATTTT.

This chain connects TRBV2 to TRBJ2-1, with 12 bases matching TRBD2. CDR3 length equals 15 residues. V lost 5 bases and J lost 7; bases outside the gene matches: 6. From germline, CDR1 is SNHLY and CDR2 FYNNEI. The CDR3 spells CASSRLAGAGNEQFF. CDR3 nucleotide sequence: TGTGCCAGCAGTCGACTAGCGGGGGCTGGGAATGAGCAGTTCTTC.

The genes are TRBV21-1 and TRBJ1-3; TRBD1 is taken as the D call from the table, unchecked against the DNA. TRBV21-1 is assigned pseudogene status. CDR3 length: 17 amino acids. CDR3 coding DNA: TGTGCCAGCATGGCCAGGGATTGGGGTCACTCTGGAAACACCATATATTTT. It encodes CASMARDWGHSGNTIYF.

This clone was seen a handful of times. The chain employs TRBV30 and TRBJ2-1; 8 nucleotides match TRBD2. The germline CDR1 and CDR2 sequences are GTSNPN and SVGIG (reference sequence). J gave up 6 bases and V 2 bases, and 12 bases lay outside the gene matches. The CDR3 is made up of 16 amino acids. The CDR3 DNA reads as TGTGCCTGGAGTAGTGGGAGTAGCGGGAAAGGCAATGAGCAGTTCTTC. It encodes CAWSSGSSGKGNEQFF.

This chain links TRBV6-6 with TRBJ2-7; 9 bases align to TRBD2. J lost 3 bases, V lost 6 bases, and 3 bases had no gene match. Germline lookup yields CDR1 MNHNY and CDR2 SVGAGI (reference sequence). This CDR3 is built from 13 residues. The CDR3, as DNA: TGTGCCAGCAGGGCGACTAGCGGCTACGAGCAGTACTTC. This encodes CASRATSGYEQYF.

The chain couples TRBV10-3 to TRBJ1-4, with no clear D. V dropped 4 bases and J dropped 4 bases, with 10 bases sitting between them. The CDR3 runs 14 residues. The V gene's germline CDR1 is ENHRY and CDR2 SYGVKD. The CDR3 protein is CAISVGQFNEKLFF. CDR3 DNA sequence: TGTGCCATCAGTGTAGGGCAGTTTAATGAAAAACTGTTTTTT.

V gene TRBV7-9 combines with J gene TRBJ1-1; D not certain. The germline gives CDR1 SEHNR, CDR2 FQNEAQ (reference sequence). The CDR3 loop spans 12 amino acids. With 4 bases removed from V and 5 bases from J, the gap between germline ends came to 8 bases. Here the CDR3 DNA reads TGTGCCAGCAGCTCCCGTGGGACTGAAGCTTTCTTT. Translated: CASSSRGTEAFF.

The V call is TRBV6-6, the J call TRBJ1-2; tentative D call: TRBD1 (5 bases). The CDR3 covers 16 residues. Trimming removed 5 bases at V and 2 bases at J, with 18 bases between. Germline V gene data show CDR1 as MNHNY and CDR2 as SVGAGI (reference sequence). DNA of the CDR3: TGTGCCAGCAGTCCGGGTTGGGGGAGGGGAAACTATGGCTACACCTTC. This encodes CASSPGWGRGNYGYTF.

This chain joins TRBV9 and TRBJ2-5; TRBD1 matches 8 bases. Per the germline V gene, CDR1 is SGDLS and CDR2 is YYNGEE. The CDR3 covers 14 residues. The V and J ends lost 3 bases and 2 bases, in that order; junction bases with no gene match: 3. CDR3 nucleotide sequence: TGTGCCAGCAGCGCGACAGGGGTACAAGAGACCCAGTACTTC. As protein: CASSATGVQETQYF.

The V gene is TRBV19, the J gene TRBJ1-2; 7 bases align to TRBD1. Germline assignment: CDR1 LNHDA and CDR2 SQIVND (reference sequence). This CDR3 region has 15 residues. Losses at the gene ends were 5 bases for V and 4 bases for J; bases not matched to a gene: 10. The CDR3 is CASSLQGQLLYGYTF. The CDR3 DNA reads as TGTGCCAGTAGTCTTCAGGGACAGCTACTCTATGGCTACACCTTC.

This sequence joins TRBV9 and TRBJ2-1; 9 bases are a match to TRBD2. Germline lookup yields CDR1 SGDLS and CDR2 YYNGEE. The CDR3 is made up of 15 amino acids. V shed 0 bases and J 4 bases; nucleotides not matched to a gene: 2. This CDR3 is CASSVAAGGYNEQFF. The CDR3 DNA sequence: TGTGCCAGCAGCGTAGCTGCGGGGGGGTACAATGAGCAGTTCTTC.

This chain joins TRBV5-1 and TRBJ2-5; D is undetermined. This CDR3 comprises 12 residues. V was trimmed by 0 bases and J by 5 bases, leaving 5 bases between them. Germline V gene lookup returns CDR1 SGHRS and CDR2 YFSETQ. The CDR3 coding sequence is TGCGCCAGCAGCTTGGATACGGAGACCCAGTACTTC. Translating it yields CASSLDTETQYF. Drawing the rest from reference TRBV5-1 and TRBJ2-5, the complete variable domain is KAGVTQTPRYLIKTRGQQVTLSCSPISGHRSVSWYQQTPGQGLQFLFEYFSETQRNKGNFPGRFSGRQFSNSRSEMNVSTLELGDSALYLCASSLDTETQYFGPGTRLLVL.

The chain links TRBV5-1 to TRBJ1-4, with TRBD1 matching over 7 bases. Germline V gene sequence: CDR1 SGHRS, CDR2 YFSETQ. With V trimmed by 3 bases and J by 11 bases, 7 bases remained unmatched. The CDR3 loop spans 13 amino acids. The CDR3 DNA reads TGCGCCAGCAGCTCCGACAGGGTGGATAAACTGTTTTTT. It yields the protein CASSSDRVDKLFF.

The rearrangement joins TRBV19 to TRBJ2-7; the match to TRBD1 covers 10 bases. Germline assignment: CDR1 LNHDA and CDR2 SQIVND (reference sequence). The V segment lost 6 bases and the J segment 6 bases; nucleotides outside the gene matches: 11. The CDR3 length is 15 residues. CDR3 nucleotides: TGTGCCAGTAGCCCGGGACAGGGGTCCGGGGGCGAGCAGTACTTC. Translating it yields CASSPGQGSGGEQYF.

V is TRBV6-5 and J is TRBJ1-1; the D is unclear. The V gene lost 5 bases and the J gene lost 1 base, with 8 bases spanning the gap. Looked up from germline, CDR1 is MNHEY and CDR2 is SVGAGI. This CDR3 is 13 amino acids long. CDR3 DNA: TGTGCCAGCAGTCCACACGGGAACACTGAAGCTTTCTTT. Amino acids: CASSPHGNTEAFF.

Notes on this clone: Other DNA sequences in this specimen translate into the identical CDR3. The CDR3 loop is CSVGDGYTF. The CDR3 coding sequence is TGCAGCGTTGGGGACGGCTACACCTTC. The chain joins TRBV29-1 to TRBJ1-2, with D possibly being TRBD1 (5 bases). The germline V and J ends were trimmed by 4 bases and 8 bases, with 5 bases remaining between them. This CDR3 is 9 amino acids long. Germline lookup yields CDR1 SQVTM and CDR2 ANQGSEA.

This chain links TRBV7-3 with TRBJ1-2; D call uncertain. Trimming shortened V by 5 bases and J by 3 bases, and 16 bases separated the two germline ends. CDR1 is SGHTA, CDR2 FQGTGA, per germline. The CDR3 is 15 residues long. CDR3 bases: TGTGCCAGCAGCCCTACGCCCCTAAGGGACTATGGCTACACCTTC. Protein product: CASSPTPLRDYGYTF.

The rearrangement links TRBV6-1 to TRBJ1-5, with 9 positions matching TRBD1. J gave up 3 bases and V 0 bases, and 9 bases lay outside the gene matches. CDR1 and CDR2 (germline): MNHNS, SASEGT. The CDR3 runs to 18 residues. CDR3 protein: CASSEASGTGLYNQPQHF. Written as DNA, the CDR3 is TGTGCCAGCAGTGAAGCCTCCGGGACAGGGTTGTACAATCAGCCCCAGCATTTT.

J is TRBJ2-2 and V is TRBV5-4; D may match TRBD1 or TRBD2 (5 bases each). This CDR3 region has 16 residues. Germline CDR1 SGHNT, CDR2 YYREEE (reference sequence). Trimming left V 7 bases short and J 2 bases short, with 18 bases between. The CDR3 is CASADGGTANTGELFF. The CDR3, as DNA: TGTGCCAGCGCCGACGGTGGGACGGCCAACACCGGGGAGCTGTTTTTT.

This chain's CDR3 is CASSLEAFNTGELFF. The CDR3 nucleotides are TGTGCCAGCAGCTTGGAAGCATTCAACACCGGGGAGCTGTTTTTT. The chain is built from TRBV5-4 and TRBJ2-2; no clear D gene. V lost 0 bases to trimming and J lost 2 bases, with 8 bases between them. Germline loops: CDR1 SGHNT, CDR2 YYREEE (reference sequence). The CDR3 runs to 15 residues.

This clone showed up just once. CDR3 sequence (DNA): TGCGCCAGCAGCCAAGATAACCTCGCCGGGGAAAAACTGTTTTTT. Translated: CASSQDNLAGEKLFF. The gene calls are TRBV4-1 and TRBJ1-4, with D hard to call. The CDR3 runs to 15 residues. CDR1 and CDR2 (germline): MGHRA, YSYEKL. V lost 0 bases and J 8 bases, leaving 13 bases between the germline ends.

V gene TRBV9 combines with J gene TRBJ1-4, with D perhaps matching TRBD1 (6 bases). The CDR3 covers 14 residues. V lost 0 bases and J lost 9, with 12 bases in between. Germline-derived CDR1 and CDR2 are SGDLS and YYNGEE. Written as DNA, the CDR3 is TGTGCCAGCAGCGTAGGGGGACACAACCAAAAACTGTTTTTT. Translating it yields CASSVGGHNQKLFF.

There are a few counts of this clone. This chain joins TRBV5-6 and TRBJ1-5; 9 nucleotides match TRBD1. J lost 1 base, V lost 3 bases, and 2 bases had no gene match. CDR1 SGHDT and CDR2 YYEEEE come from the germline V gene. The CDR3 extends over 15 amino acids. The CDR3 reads CASSWGQGSNQPQHF. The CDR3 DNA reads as TGTGCCAGCAGCTGGGGACAGGGAAGCAATCAGCCCCAGCATTTT.